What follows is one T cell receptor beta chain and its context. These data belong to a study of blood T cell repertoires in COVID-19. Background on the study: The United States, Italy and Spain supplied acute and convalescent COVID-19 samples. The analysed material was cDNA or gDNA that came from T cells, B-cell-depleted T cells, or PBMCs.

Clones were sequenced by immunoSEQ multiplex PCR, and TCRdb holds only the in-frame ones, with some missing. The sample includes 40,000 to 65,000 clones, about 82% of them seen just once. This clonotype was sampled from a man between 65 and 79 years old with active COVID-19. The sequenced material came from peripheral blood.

The CDR3 spells CASSLIGGAMTEAFF. The CDR3 DNA follows: TGCGCCAGCAGCCTTATCGGGGGGGCGATGACTGAAGCTTTCTTT. This chain joins TRBV4-3 and TRBJ1-1; possible D gene TRBD1, 6 bases. CDR1 LGHNA and CDR2 YSLEER come from the germline V gene. The CDR3 extends over 15 amino acids. V dropped 4 bases and J dropped 5 bases, with 17 bases sitting between them.